A selection of T cell receptor beta chains follows, all from one sample in a study of T cell responses to AZD1222 COVID-19 vaccine. Profiled with immunoSEQ multiplex PCR; TCRdb holds only in-frame clones, not every one. The sample carries under 150,000 clones, roughly 92% recorded once. This sample comprised peripheral blood, obtained on day 0 of AZD1222 vaccination. The receptor set was obtained from an adult in good health. The CDR3 runs from the conserved cysteine through the conserved F or W. The D gene is left open where the match is weak.

d_gene	j_gene	v_gene	CDR3nt	CDR3aa
NA	TRBJ1-5	TRBV2	TGTGCCAGCAGTGAGGGGGACATATGGGTGGATCAGCCCCAGCATTTT	CASSEGDIWVDQPQHF
TRBD1	TRBJ1-2	TRBV29-1	TGCAGCGCCCCATTTAGCCAGACAGGGGGTGTTTTTGATGGCTACACCTTC	CSAPFSQTGGVFDGYTF
TRBD2	TRBJ2-1	TRBV28	TGTGCCAGCAGAGTTTCTAGCGGGCCCTACAATGAGCAGTTCTTC	CASRVSSGPYNEQFF
NA	TRBJ2-3	TRBV29-1	TGCAGCGTTCTCCACGGGGGTAGCACAGATACGCAGTATTTT	CSVLHGGSTDTQYF
NA	TRBJ2-1	TRBV20-1	TGCAGTGCTAGTGGTACCACCCCTATAGATGAGCAGTTCTTC	CSASGTTPIDEQFF
NA	TRBJ1-1	TRBV5-1	TGCGCCAGCAGCCTTGGAGAATCTGAAGCTTTCTTT	CASSLGESEAFF
NA	TRBJ1-1	TRBV5-1	TGCGCCAGCAGCTCGGACCGGGACACCCTAAAAGCTTTCTTT	CASSSDRDTLKAFF
NA	TRBJ1-2	TRBV19	TGTGCCAGTAGTGGCACAGCCCATTTCTATGGCTACACCTTC	CASSGTAHFYGYTF
NA	TRBJ1-3	TRBV30	TGTGCCTGGAAGAGGGACCGAGGCTCTGGAAACACCATATATTTT	CAWKRDRGSGNTIYF
NA	TRBJ2-5	TRBV28	TGTGCCAGCAGTTTAGGGCAGCAAGAGACCCAGTACTTC	CASSLGQQETQYF
NA	TRBJ2-6	TRBV29-1	TGCAGCGTTGAAGAATGGCAGGGCGACGTCCTGACTTTC	CSVEEWQGDVLTF
NA	TRBJ2-3	TRBV24-1	TGTGCCACCGGTGACGGGGGCAAGGATACGCAGTATTTT	CATGDGGKDTQYF
NA	TRBJ1-2	TRBV24-1	TGTGCCACCAGTGACGGAGACTTCTCATATGGCTACACCTTC	CATSDGDFSYGYTF
TRBD1	TRBJ1-3	TRBV28	TGTGCCAGCAGTTCCGGGACAGGCTCTGGAAACACCATATATTTT	CASSSGTGSGNTIYF
NA	TRBJ2-4	TRBV11-2	TGTGCCAGCAGCTTATTTTGGGTTGCGGGGGACAAACAGTACTTC	CASSLFWVAGDKQYF
NA	TRBJ2-7	TRBV7-2	TGTGCCAGCAGCTTAGTGGGCAACGAGCAGTACTTC	CASSLVGNEQYF
TRBD1	TRBJ2-4	TRBV5-1	TGCGCCAGCAGCCGGACAGGGGGACCCAAAAACATTCAGTACTTC	CASSRTGGPKNIQYF
NA	TRBJ1-5	TRBV5-8	TGTGCCAGCAGCTTAGATTGGGGCAATCAGCCCCAGCATTTT	CASSLDWGNQPQHF
TRBD1	TRBJ1-3	TRBV2	TGTGCCAGCAGGGTTACAGGGGACTCTGGAAACACCATATATTTT	CASRVTGDSGNTIYF
NA	TRBJ1-6	TRBV5-6	TGTGCCAGCAGCTACGGGGGAGGTAATTCACCCCTCCACTTT	CASSYGGGNSPLHF
NA	TRBJ1-4	TRBV9	TGTGCCAGCAGCGTATCCATTCAGACTAATGAAAAACTGTTTTTT	CASSVSIQTNEKLFF
NA	TRBJ2-1	TRBV11-3	TGTGCCAGCAGCTTCAGTGGTAACAATGAGCAGTTCTTC	CASSFSGNNEQFF